One sample yielded the 24 T cell receptor beta chains listed below, sequenced in a study of cytomegalovirus exposure and HLA in healthy donors. Primers for the PCR totalled 60 Vbeta and 13 Jbeta. Some clones are missing from TCRdb's copy, which holds only in-frame ones; the method was immunoSEQ multiplex PCR. The table records approximately 200,000 clones, under 80% of them present only once. The sample comprised PBMCs. These receptors were taken from a man aged 25 to 40 in good health and CMV-seropositive.

J is TRBJ2-7 and V is TRBV19, with 8 bases lining up with TRBD2. The CDR3 runs 18 residues. The ends lost 3 bases at V and 3 bases at J; junction bases unmatched: 16. From germline, CDR1 is LNHDA and CDR2 SQIVND (reference sequence). CDR3 nucleotides: TGTGCCAGTAGTATCGGTTGGGGATCTAGCGGGCGCTTCTACGAGCAGTACTTC. As protein: CASSIGWGSSGRFYEQYF.

The chain is built from TRBV30 and TRBJ1-6; the D gene is possibly TRBD1 (6 bases). The CDR3 contains 16 residues. The V end lost 0 bases, the J end lost 6 bases, and 15 bases lay between the germline ends. Germline V gives CDR1 GTSNPN, CDR2 SVGIG (reference sequence). DNA of the CDR3: TGTGCCTGGAGTGTAGGGATGGGGGCCTTTAATTCACCCCTCCACTTT. Amino acids: CAWSVGMGAFNSPLHF.

The rearrangement uses TRBV28 and TRBJ2-1, with 10 bases that match TRBD2. The V segment lost 4 bases and the J segment 5 bases; nucleotides outside the gene matches: 5. This CDR3 has 15 residues. The V gene's germline CDR1 is MDHEN and CDR2 SYDVKM. CDR3 DNA: TGTGCCAGCAGTTCCACTAGCGGGGCCAACAATGAGCAGTTCTTC. Translating it yields CASSSTSGANNEQFF.

This clone has a handful of counts. The CDR3 DNA is TGTGCCAGTGCCTTCCAGGCTGTGGACACTGAAGCTTTCTTT. Protein: CASAFQAVDTEAFF. The genes are TRBV2 and TRBJ1-1; D uncertain. The CDR3 is 14 residues long. V dropped 9 bases and J dropped 3 bases, with 17 bases sitting between them. The V gene's germline CDR1 is SNHLY and CDR2 FYNNEI.

The chain combines TRBV29-1 with TRBJ1-1; maybe TRBD1 (6 bases). CDR1 SQVTM and CDR2 ANQGSEA come from the germline V gene. V lost 1 base, J lost 5 bases, and 17 bases lay in between. The CDR3 length is 15 residues. CDR3 loop: CSVEGPGAVMTEAFF. CDR3 coding DNA: TGCAGCGTTGAAGGGCCAGGGGCGGTTATGACTGAAGCTTTCTTT.

This clone came up a few times. This chain's CDR3 is CASSPWGQKETQYF. The CDR3, as DNA: TGTGCCAGCAGTCCTTGGGGACAGAAAGAGACCCAGTACTTC. The V gene is TRBV28, the J gene TRBJ2-5; TRBD1 matches at 7 bases. The CDR3 is made up of 14 amino acids. Germline V gene data show CDR1 as MDHEN and CDR2 as SYDVKM. V shed 5 bases and J 3 bases; nucleotides not matched to a gene: 6.

The chain recombines TRBV6-6 with TRBJ2-7; the match to TRBD2 covers 14 bases. This CDR3 has 14 residues. CDR1 and CDR2 (germline): MNHNY, SVGAGI (reference sequence). The V gene end was trimmed by 6 bases and the J gene end by 6 bases; junction bases not matched to a gene: 4. The CDR3 region is CASSQGLAGAEQYF. CDR3 in DNA: TGTGCCAGCAGCCAGGGACTAGCGGGAGCCGAGCAGTACTTC.

This clone was detected only a few times. The chain employs TRBV4-3 and TRBJ2-3; 12 bases line up with TRBD2. Unmatched junction bases numbered 4, after V lost 0 bases and J lost 6 bases. CDR3 length: 16 residues. Germline loops: CDR1 LGHNA, CDR2 YSLEER. The CDR3 DNA reads TGCGCCAGCAGCCAAGACCTAGCGGGAGGGACTGATACGCAGTATTTT. It encodes CASSQDLAGGTDTQYF.

This rearrangement joins TRBV18 to TRBJ1-6; D perhaps matches TRBD1 (6 bases). The CDR3 runs 16 residues. Germline values: CDR1 KGHSH, CDR2 LQKENI. V gave up 6 bases and J gave up 5 bases, with 17 bases separating them. CDR3 protein: CASSDPGTLNNSPLHF. The CDR3 DNA sequence: TGTGCCAGCTCGGACCCCGGGACACTGAATAATTCACCCCTCCACTTT.

The rearrangement joins TRBV28 to TRBJ2-7, with 8 positions matching TRBD1. CDR3 size: 14 residues. The V and J ends lost 6 bases and 1 base, in that order; junction bases with no gene match: 5. Germline CDR1 is MDHEN and CDR2 is SYDVKM. CDR3 sequence reads: CASSLTGASYEQYF. The CDR3 DNA reads as TGTGCCAGCAGCTTGACAGGGGCATCCTACGAGCAGTACTTC.

V gene TRBV7-8 combines with J gene TRBJ1-1; 8 nucleotides match TRBD1. Germline V gives CDR1 SGHVS, CDR2 FQNEAQ. This CDR3 comprises 16 residues. Germline trimming cut 0 bases from V and 11 bases from J; bases unmatched to any gene: 14. The CDR3 sequence is CASSLAIQGAGSRAFF. The CDR3 DNA sequence: TGTGCCAGCAGCTTAGCGATCCAGGGGGCTGGGAGCCGTGCTTTCTTT.

This chain links TRBV5-1 with TRBJ2-5, with 9 bases fitting TRBD1. The V and J ends lost 7 bases and 3 bases, in that order; junction bases with no gene match: 7. Germline CDR1 and CDR2: SGHRS and YFSETQ. The CDR3 is 14 amino acids. As DNA, the CDR3 is TGCGCCAGCGCGATTACAGGGGGCGAAGAGACCCAGTACTTC. Protein sequence: CASAITGGEETQYF.

The chain carries TRBV11-1 and TRBJ2-7, with a tentative D call TRBD1 (6 bases). The CDR3 has 14 amino acids. V lost 3 bases to trimming and J lost 6 bases, with 15 bases between them. CDR1 and CDR2 (germline): SGHAT, FQDESV (reference sequence). The CDR3 sequence: CASSLGLGAGEQYF. The CDR3 DNA is TGTGCCAGCAGCTTGGGTTTGGGGGCCGGCGAGCAGTACTTC.

The chain combines TRBV4-3 with TRBJ1-2; D unresolved. The CDR3 length is 13 residues. Germline CDR1 LGHNA, CDR2 YSLEER. V dropped 4 bases and J dropped 1 base, with 7 bases sitting between them. CDR3 bases: TGCGCCAGCAGCCCAGGACTTAACTATGGCTACACCTTC. It encodes CASSPGLNYGYTF.

Comment on this clone: The sample carries other DNA sequences with the same CDR3. The chain has TRBV4-2 and TRBJ2-3, with a tentative D call TRBD1 (5 bases). This CDR3 region has 13 residues. The V gene lost 0 bases and the J gene lost 6 bases, with 7 bases spanning the gap. Per germline, CDR1 LGHNA and CDR2 YNFKEQ. The CDR3 bases are TGTGCCAGCAGCCAAGATAGGGGTGATACGCAGTATTTT. Protein product: CASSQDRGDTQYF.

The chain recombines TRBV2 with TRBJ2-5, with 11 nucleotides matching TRBD2. The CDR3 spans 14 residues. Germline V CDR1 and CDR2: SNHLY, FYNNEI. The junction had 7 bases not matched to a gene; V was cut back by 11 bases and J by 2 bases. The CDR3 sequence: CARSTSGAQETQYF. CDR3 bases: TGTGCCCGCTCGACTAGCGGGGCTCAAGAGACCCAGTACTTC.

This chain joins TRBV7-2 and TRBJ1-6, with D unresolved. Deletions cut 1 base from V and 0 bases from J, with 13 bases between. The CDR3 loop spans 18 amino acids. The germline V gene encodes CDR1 SGHTA and CDR2 FQGNSA. CDR3 nucleotide sequence: TGTGCCAGCAGCTTAGGAGAGGCCCGGAGCTCCTATAATTCACCCCTCCACTTT. Residues: CASSLGEARSSYNSPLHF.

The V gene is TRBV11-3, the J gene TRBJ2-3; 15 bases match TRBD2. Germline V gives CDR1 SGHNT, CDR2 YENEEA. This CDR3 comprises 16 residues. V trimming: 4 bases; J trimming: 5 bases; junction bases outside the gene matches: 4. The CDR3 loop is CASSSGLAGGIDTQYF. DNA for the CDR3: TGTGCCAGCAGCTCGGGACTAGCGGGAGGAATAGATACGCAGTATTTT.

This clone was counted a few times. The chain uses TRBV27 and TRBJ2-2, with TRBD1 matching 9 bases. The CDR3 is made up of 15 amino acids. Germline V gives CDR1 MNHEY, CDR2 SMNVEV (reference sequence). The ends lost 4 bases at V and 1 base at J; junction bases unmatched: 1. This chain's CDR3 is CASSYRGRNTGELFF. The CDR3, as DNA: TGTGCCAGCAGTTACAGGGGGCGGAACACCGGGGAGCTGTTTTTT.

The chain combines TRBV7-3 with TRBJ2-3; D is ambiguous. The CDR3 loop spans 13 amino acids. V was clipped by 2 bases and J by 4 bases, with 7 bases between them. Per the germline V gene, CDR1 is SGHTA and CDR2 is FQGTGA. The CDR3 DNA reads TGTGCCAGCAGCTTAGCTAGGTCAGATACGCAGTATTTT. It translates to CASSLARSDTQYF.

V and J are TRBV13 and TRBJ2-7; no clear D. Between the trimmed V and J ends, which lost 7 bases and 1 base, there was a span of 14 bases. The CDR3 spans 14 residues. From germline, CDR1 is PRHDT and CDR2 FYEKMQ (reference sequence). The CDR3 is CASTPPGRSYEQYF. The DNA for the CDR3 is TGTGCCAGCACTCCCCCAGGTCGGTCCTACGAGCAGTACTTC.

This clone occurred once. This chain joins TRBV5-6 and TRBJ1-1, with 12 bases fitting TRBD1. The CDR3 consists of 14 residues. Trimming removed 5 bases from V and 11 bases from J; junction bases left unmatched: 10. In germline, CDR1 is SGHDT, CDR2 YYEEEE. The CDR3 DNA reads TGTGCCAGCAGTCGCCGGGACAGGGGGCAAGTGGCTTTCTTT. Translating gives CASSRRDRGQVAFF.

This chain connects TRBV6-5 to TRBJ1-2; 8 nucleotides match TRBD1. The trim removed 2 bases at V and 6 bases at J, leaving 8 bases unmatched. The CDR3 has 15 amino acids. Germline V gene sequence: CDR1 MNHEY, CDR2 SVGAGI. In DNA, the CDR3 is TGTGCCAGCAGTTACCGGGGAGCAGGGGGCCATGGCTACACCTTC. Protein product: CASSYRGAGGHGYTF.

The chain links TRBV28 to TRBJ2-7; D may be TRBD1 (6 bases). Germline V gives CDR1 MDHEN, CDR2 SYDVKM. This CDR3 has 13 amino acids. Trimming removed 5 bases at V and 6 bases at J, with 14 bases between. CDR3 amino acids: CASSPRQEGEQYF. For the CDR3, the DNA is TGTGCCAGCAGTCCCCGACAGGAAGGCGAGCAGTACTTC.